This T cell receptor (beta chain) derives from a study of beta chain features in type 1 diabetes. The CDR3 spans 13 residues. Unmatched junction bases numbered 2, after V lost 5 bases and J lost 3 bases. The germline V gene has CDR1 SGHRS and CDR2 YFSETQ. Sequenced material consisted of expressed TCRB transcripts (all of the isolated RNA was reverse transcribed). TCRdb's table, derived via immunoSEQ multiplex PCR, lists solely in-frame clones and lacks some. The table records 200,000 to 300,000 clones, around 68% of them present only once. This clonotype originated in a young man in good health. Sequenced input: naive CD4+ T cells from blood. The gene calls are TRBV5-1 and TRBJ2-3; 8 bases match TRBD2. CDR3 sequence: CASRSGGTDTQYF. The CDR3 region has the DNA TGCGCCAGCAGGAGCGGGGGAACAGATACGCAGTATTTT. The whole variable domain, filled in from reference TRBV5-1 and TRBJ2-3, reads KAGVTQTPRYLIKTRGQQVTLSCSPISGHRSVSWYQQTPGQGLQFLFEYFSETQRNKGNFPGRFSGRQFSNSRSEMNVSTLELGDSALYLCASRSGGTDTQYFGPGTRLTVL.